One sample yielded the 26 T cell receptor beta chains listed below, sequenced in a study of blood T cells in healthy people across ages. A J-beta primer mix and a sample-barcoded 5' primer were used in a second PCR of roughly 7 to 12 cycles. TCRdb redid the calling of the 5' RACE reads with MiXCR, one entry per CDR3 protein. The sample yields some 900,000 distinct CDR3 sequences, roughly 43% seen once. The sample taken for sequencing was blood. These receptor sequences come from a man aged 25 to 40 in good health.

This clonotype came up once. An end of the junction does not agree with germline; a read error may underlie this. The gene calls are TRBV10-3 and TRBJ2-5, with TRBD1 matching over 9 bases. Germline lookup yields CDR1 ENHRY and CDR2 SYGVKD. This CDR3 region has 13 residues. CDR3 loop: CAIRGQGKETQYF. The CDR3 bases are TGCGCCATCCGGGGACAGGGAAAAGAGACCCAGTACTTC.

This clonotype was recorded many times. The V and J genes are TRBV4-2 and TRBJ1-2; D might be TRBD1 (6 bases). The CDR3 loop spans 15 amino acids. Germline V gives CDR1 LGHNA, CDR2 YNFKEQ. V lost 4 bases to trimming and J lost 3 bases, with 15 bases between them. The CDR3 is CASSRYQGKDYGYTF. The CDR3 nucleotides read TGTGCCAGCAGCCGCTATCAGGGGAAAGACTATGGCTACACCTTC.

Note on this clonotype: At one boundary the junction diverges from the germline segment, which might be a read error. This sequence joins TRBV6-2 or TRBV6-3 and TRBJ2-1; 9 bases line up with TRBD2. This CDR3 is 14 amino acids long. CDR1 and CDR2 (germline): MNHEY, SVGEGT. The CDR3 DNA sequence: TGTGCCAGCAGTCTGACTAGCGGAGGGAATGAGCAGTGCTTC. Protein product: CASSLTSGGNEQCF.

The chain links TRBV6-1 to TRBJ2-6; TRBD1 is a possible D gene (5 bases). This CDR3 spans 16 amino acids. The V end was cut by 6 bases, the J end by 0 bases, with 12 bases between. In germline, CDR1 is MNHNS, CDR2 SASEGT. The CDR3 sequence: CASRISQGSGANVLTF. CDR3 nucleotides: TGTGCCAGCAGGATAAGCCAGGGCTCTGGGGCCAACGTCCTGACTTTC.

The gene calls are TRBV24-1 and TRBJ2-3, with no clear D. The CDR3 loop spans 19 amino acids. Germline CDR1 KGHDR, CDR2 SFDVKD. Trimming shortened V by 8 bases and J by 7 bases, and 33 bases separated the two germline ends. The CDR3 loop is CATTEARDALSFRGNTQYF. For the CDR3, the DNA is TGTGCCACCACTGAGGCCCGCGACGCTCTTAGCTTTCGTGGAAATACGCAGTATTTT.

This clonotype was detected only a few times. The chain employs TRBV28 and TRBJ2-5; D tentatively reads TRBD1 or TRBD2 (5 bases each). The V end was cut by 4 bases, the J end by 0 bases, with 9 bases between. This CDR3 has 14 residues. Looked up from germline, CDR1 is MDHEN and CDR2 is SYDVKM. CDR3 nucleotide sequence: TGTGCCAGCAGTTCCGGGACCAACCAAGAGACCCAGTACTTC. This gives the protein CASSSGTNQETQYF.

The chain employs TRBV21-1 and TRBJ2-7. TRBV21-1 is tagged as a pseudogene. The CDR3 totals 13 residues. The CDR3 coding sequence is TGTGCCAGCAGCAATCAGGGCCCCTACGAGCAGTACTTC. Translating gives CASSNQGPYEQYF.

This clonotype turned up a few times. This chain joins TRBV4-3 and TRBJ1-2; maybe TRBD1 (5 bases). The V end was cut by 0 bases, the J end by 6 bases, with 8 bases between. The CDR3 spans 13 residues. In germline, CDR1 is LGHNA, CDR2 YSLEER. CDR3 protein: CASSQDMGDGYTF. CDR3 DNA: TGCGCCAGCAGCCAAGATATGGGGGATGGCTACACCTTC.

This clonotype was seen only a few times. This chain joins TRBV29-1 and TRBJ2-3; tentative D call: TRBD1 (6 bases). Trimming removed 4 bases from V and 5 bases from J, with 13 bases in between. The CDR3 spans 13 residues. CDR1 and CDR2 (germline): SQVTM, ANQGSEA. The CDR3 sequence: CSVVRQERDTQYF. CDR3 DNA: TGCAGCGTTGTGAGACAGGAACGAGATACGCAGTATTTT.

The chain uses TRBV3-1 and TRBJ2-2; 10 nucleotides agree with TRBD2. V was pared by 0 bases and J by 4 bases, with 2 bases of the junction left unmatched. The CDR3 runs 16 residues. CDR1 is LGHDT, CDR2 YNNKEL, per germline (reference sequence). The CDR3, as DNA: TGTGCCAGCAGCCAAGAAGCGGGGGGGCTCACCGGGGAGCTGTTTTTT. Translating it yields CASSQEAGGLTGELFF.

This clonotype has at least ten counts. The V call is TRBV10-3, the J call TRBJ2-7, with TRBD2 identical over 11 bases. The CDR3 consists of 14 residues. V lost 7 bases and J lost 0; bases outside the gene matches: 2. Germline lookup yields CDR1 ENHRY and CDR2 SYGVKD. The CDR3 nucleotides read TGTGCCATCACTAGCGGGGGGAACTCCTACGAGCAGTACTTC. Translation: CAITSGGNSYEQYF.

This clonotype was observed once. This chain connects TRBV28 to TRBJ1-6; D not resolved. The germline V and J ends were trimmed by 2 bases and 4 bases, with 15 bases remaining between them. The CDR3 is 17 amino acids. Germline CDR1 MDHEN, CDR2 SYDVKM. The CDR3 nucleotides are TGTGCCAGCAGTTTAAAGGTGCTGGGTTTGTATAATTCACCCCTCCACTTT. Its translation: CASSLKVLGLYNSPLHF.

CDR3 nucleotide sequence: TGTGCCAGCAGCTTAGATACAAGGGTGGGCTACACCTTC. This translates into CASSLDTRVGYTF. The chain uses TRBV11-2 and TRBJ1-2; D is unresolved. Germline CDR1 SGHAT, CDR2 FQNNGV. The CDR3 length is 13 residues. Trimming removed 0 bases at V and 8 bases at J, with 10 bases between.

This clonotype was found many times. CDR3: CASSSRYEQYF. CDR3 sequence (DNA): TGTGCCAGCAGCTCCCGTTACGAGCAGTACTTC. The chain uses TRBV12-3 or TRBV12-4 and TRBJ2-7, with D uncertain. Trimming cost V 6 bases and J 4 bases, with 7 bases left between them. The CDR3 extends over 11 amino acids.

The CDR3 bases are TGCAGTGCGGCGACAGGGTCGACCGGCTACACCTTC. It translates to CSAATGSTGYTF. This chain connects TRBV20-1 to TRBJ1-2; 7 bases fit TRBD1. This CDR3 spans 12 amino acids. J lost 8 bases, V lost 6 bases, and 9 bases had no gene match. CDR1 and CDR2 from the germline V gene are DFQATT and SNEGSKA (reference sequence).

This chain connects TRBV25-1 to TRBJ2-5; D could derive from TRBD1 or TRBD2 (6 bases each). Trimming removed 0 bases from V and 5 bases from J, with 16 bases in between. This CDR3 region has 16 residues. Germline-derived CDR1 and CDR2 are MGHDK and SYGVNS. As DNA, the CDR3 is TGTGCCAGCAGTGAATACGAGGGGGGTTTTGGGGAGACCCAGTACTTC. Protein sequence: CASSEYEGGFGETQYF.

This chain links TRBV10-3 with TRBJ2-5; 7 nucleotides match TRBD2. CDR3 size: 13 residues. Trimming took 4 bases from V and 2 from J; bases not matched to a gene: 1. CDR1 and CDR2 from the germline V gene are ENHRY and SYGVKD. The CDR3 bases are TGTGCCATCAGTGTGGGGGGGCAAGAGACCCAGTACTTC. This encodes CAISVGGQETQYF.

This sequence joins TRBV5-1 and TRBJ2-1, with TRBD2 as a possible D gene (6 bases). Germline CDR1 and CDR2: SGHRS and YFSETQ. The CDR3 contains 17 residues. V lost 4 bases to trimming and J lost 5 bases, with 22 bases between them. The CDR3 DNA follows: TGCGCCAGCAGCCAAGGACGGAGGGCTTCACAGGACAATGAGCAGTTCTTC. Its protein product is CASSQGRRASQDNEQFF.

The chain has TRBV12-3 or TRBV12-4 and TRBJ2-5; no firm D call. The last part of the DNA fits TRBJ2-7 better; the J call may be wrong. The CDR3 has 13 residues. The CDR3 DNA sequence: TGTGCCAGCGGCCAACGGAGTCCGGGCGAGCAGTACTTC. Translated: CASGQRSPGEQYF.

The chain employs TRBV21-1 and TRBJ2-5; the table gives TRBD1 as D, unverified against the DNA. The J call is uncertain, as TRBJ2-7 better fits the DNA end. TRBV21-1 is annotated as a pseudogene. This CDR3 has 15 amino acids. CDR3 region: CASSKDRQGPYEQYF. In nucleotides, the CDR3 is TGTGCCAGCAGCAAAGACAGACAGGGCCCCTACGAGCAGTACTTC.

Only a few counts were recorded for this clonotype. The J gene is TRBJ2-7, the V gene TRBV10-3; TRBD1 matches 8 bases. Germline V gene lookup returns CDR1 ENHRY and CDR2 SYGVKD. The V and J ends lost 8 bases and 0 bases, in that order; junction bases with no gene match: 9. The CDR3 runs 15 residues. Here the CDR3 DNA reads TGTGCCATCCAACCGGCGGGGACAGGCTCCTACGAGCAGTACTTC. It is translated as CAIQPAGTGSYEQYF.

The chain recombines TRBV4-1 with TRBJ1-2, with TRBD1 matching over 7 bases. Germline V lookup: CDR1 MGHRA, CDR2 YSYEKL. The trim removed 0 bases at V and 8 bases at J, leaving 9 bases unmatched. The length of the CDR3 is 15 residues. CDR3 region: CASSQEVDRDLGYTF. The CDR3 DNA sequence: TGCGCCAGCAGCCAAGAAGTTGACAGGGACCTAGGCTACACCTTC.

The chain joins TRBV15 to TRBJ2-7; D gene uncertain. Deletions cut 2 bases from V and 1 base from J, with 12 bases between. Germline-derived CDR1 and CDR2 are LNHNV and YYDKDF (reference sequence). CDR3 length: 15 residues. The CDR3 DNA reads as TGTGCCACCAGCAGAAGACATCTGGATTCCTACGAGCAGTACTTC. Translated: CATSRRHLDSYEQYF.

There are a few counts of this clonotype. CDR3 sequence reads: CATSDFPQGNTDTQYF. Here the CDR3 DNA reads TGTGCCACCAGTGATTTTCCCCAGGGGAACACAGATACGCAGTATTTT. The chain couples TRBV24-1 to TRBJ2-3; D perhaps matches TRBD1 (6 bases). Trimming left V 1 base short and J 2 bases short, with 12 bases between. Germline loops: CDR1 KGHDR, CDR2 SFDVKD. There are 16 residues in the CDR3.

V gene TRBV3-1 combines with J gene TRBJ2-5, with D possibly being TRBD1 or TRBD2 (5 bases each). The V end was cut by 3 bases, the J end by 1 base, with 12 bases between. Looked up from germline, CDR1 is LGHDT and CDR2 is YNNKEL (reference sequence). The CDR3 runs to 15 residues. This CDR3 reads CASSHNWGSQETQYF. CDR3 bases: TGTGCCAGCAGCCATAATTGGGGGTCCCAAGAGACCCAGTACTTC.

The table lists this clonotype with a few counts. The rearrangement uses TRBV9 and TRBJ1-6; D is uncertain. Germline V gene lookup returns CDR1 SGDLS and CDR2 YYNGEE. The CDR3 is made up of 14 amino acids. Trimming stripped 3 bases from V and 7 bases from J, with 11 bases between. The CDR3 DNA follows: TGTGCCAGCAGCGGTAGTATAGGGAATTCACCCCTCCACTTT. It yields the protein CASSGSIGNSPLHF.